The subject of this entry is one T cell receptor beta chain. Antigen specificity is unknown. This CDR3 contains 17 residues. Trimming removed 2 bases from V and 0 bases from J; junction bases left unmatched: 5. Per germline, CDR1 WNHNN and CDR2 SYGVQD (reference sequence). The data belong to a study of T cell responses to AZD1222 COVID-19 vaccine. Study outcomes and limitations: Most donors were white British and more were female, and clonal diversity was possibly underestimated.

The table came from immunoSEQ multiplex PCR; TCRdb's copy has only in-frame clones and leaves some out. The table has about 130,000 clones, roughly 85% seen once. The source material was peripheral blood, sampled on day 0 of AZD1222 vaccination. The chain links TRBV10-1 to TRBJ2-3; 10 bases are shared with TRBD2. The receptor's source is an adult in good health. Here the CDR3 DNA reads TGCGCCAGCAGTGAGGAGCTAGCGGGGGTCAGCACAGATACGCAGTATTTT. Translated, it gives CASSEELAGVSTDTQYF.